This T cell receptor (beta chain) came from a study of blood T cell repertoires in COVID-19. Study as a whole: Sample material is recorded as cDNA or gDNA derived from T cells, B-cell-depleted T cells, or PBMCs.

TCRdb's table, derived via immunoSEQ multiplex PCR, lists solely in-frame clones and lacks some. The profile shows fewer than 300,000 clones, 80% to 95% of them singletons. Germline V CDR1 and CDR2: SGHTA, FQGNSA. Trimming pared 3 bases from V and 2 bases from J, leaving 8 bases between. This CDR3 is built from 15 residues. The receptor comes from a woman in her thirties who had recovered from COVID-19. The gene calls are TRBV7-2 and TRBJ2-6; the D gene is possibly TRBD1 (7 bases). Sequencing used PBMCs or T cells enriched from blood (not recorded which). DNA of the CDR3: TGTGCCAGCAGCTTCAGGGGGGCTGGGGCCAACGTCCTGACTTTC. Translation: CASSFRGAGANVLTF.